The next 6 T cell receptor beta chains were all read from a single sample in a study of blood T cell repertoires in COVID-19. Repertoires were generated with immunoSEQ multiplex PCR, while TCRdb's copy carries only in-frame clones and drops some. Altogether about 140,000 clones are present, about 83% being singletons, with the ten largest covering less than 4%. The sample taken for sequencing was PBMCs or T cells enriched from blood (not recorded which). The receptors derive from a woman aged 45 to 65 with acute COVID-19.

This clone was recorded only once. The chain uses TRBV15 and TRBJ2-1; TRBD1 matches at 9 bases. The V segment lost 5 bases and the J segment 7 bases; nucleotides outside the gene matches: 6. Germline loops: CDR1 LNHNV, CDR2 YYDKDF (reference sequence). The CDR3 is 14 amino acids. The CDR3 sequence is CATSGGDRENEQFF. CDR3 DNA sequence: TGTGCCACCAGCGGAGGGGACAGGGAGAATGAGCAGTTCTTC.

This chain links TRBV9 with TRBJ2-1; 8 nucleotides align to TRBD2. The CDR3 is 16 amino acids. With 3 bases clipped from V and 4 bases from J, the junction kept 9 bases outside the gene matches. Per germline, CDR1 SGDLS and CDR2 YYNGEE. Here the CDR3 DNA reads TGTGCCAGCAGCGCTGAGGCCGGGGGGGGATACAATGAGCAGTTCTTC. This sequence encodes CASSAEAGGGYNEQFF.

This chain joins TRBV27 and TRBJ2-3; TRBD2 matches at 8 bases. The germline CDR1 and CDR2 sequences are MNHEY and SMNVEV (reference sequence). CDR3 length: 16 residues. Losses at the gene ends were 4 bases for V and 6 bases for J; bases not matched to a gene: 12. The CDR3 DNA is TGTGCCAGCAGTTCTACTAGCGGAGGGTTATGGGATACGCAGTATTTT. This encodes CASSSTSGGLWDTQYF.

The rearrangement uses TRBV6-1 and TRBJ2-7, with 10 bases fitting TRBD1. CDR1 MNHNS and CDR2 SASEGT come from the germline V gene. The CDR3 is 15 residues long. V shed 2 bases, J shed 2 bases, and the junction held 3 bases outside the gene matches. In nucleotides, the CDR3 is TGTGCCAGCAGTGAATGGGGACAGGGGCCCTACGAGCAGTACTTC. This translates into CASSEWGQGPYEQYF.

The V call is TRBV5-6, the J call TRBJ1-1, with no clear D. This CDR3 is 16 amino acids long. The V end was cut by 1 base, the J end by 5 bases, with 18 bases between. Germline V gene data show CDR1 as SGHDT and CDR2 as YYEEEE. The CDR3 loop is CASSLFLGVKRTEAFF. As DNA, the CDR3 is TGTGCCAGCAGCTTGTTCCTCGGGGTGAAAAGGACTGAAGCTTTCTTT.

The chain is built from TRBV5-6 and TRBJ2-7, with D tentatively TRBD2 (6 bases). Germline CDR1 is SGHDT and CDR2 is YYEEEE. Trimming pared 4 bases from V and 2 bases from J, leaving 13 bases between. The CDR3 spans 14 residues. The CDR3 DNA is TGTGCCAGCAGCACGAGGACTAAAACCTACGAGCAGTACTTC. Translating gives CASSTRTKTYEQYF.